The clone carrying this T cell receptor beta chain was picked up one time. Its antigen is not identified. This CDR3 comprises 14 residues. V was trimmed by 5 bases and J by 2 bases, leaving 10 bases between them. The V gene's germline CDR1 is SGHRS and CDR2 YFSETQ. This sample stems from a study of shared clonotypes between healthy human individuals. Study information: Participating donors consisted of a couple of women and a few men aged 18 to 49.

Regarding the study as a whole: Naive CD4 clonotypes were shared across several donors at about 5.2%.

Each cell subset's genomic DNA was divided evenly among several immunoSEQ plates. The repertoire was sequenced with immunoSEQ multiplex PCR; TCRdb's copy has only in-frame clones and lacks some. The sample includes about 1.1 million clones, roughly 80% seen only once; the top ten take 0.89%. This sequence was found in a man younger than 35 in good health. Some clones in this sample may be carry-over from other donors' samples. V usage is TRBV5-1 and J usage is TRBJ2-2; no clear D. What was sequenced was memory CD4+ T cells from PBMCs. Subset: CD45RA-negative fraction. The CDR3, as DNA: TGCGCCAGCAGGGGTGGCAGAAACACCGGGGAGCTGTTTTTT. Translation gives CASRGGRNTGELFF.